The present TCR beta chain was sequenced within a study of blood T cell repertoires in COVID-19. Study-level information: The United States, Italy and Spain were the sources of the acute and convalescent COVID-19 samples. The cDNA or gDNA used as material had been derived from T cells, B-cell-depleted T cells, or PBMCs.

The V end was cut by 3 bases, the J end by 6 bases, with 11 bases between. The CDR3 is 13 amino acids. Germline assignment: CDR1 SNHLY and CDR2 FYNNEI. Original data processing: The authors estimated nucleated cell counts from reference gene primer amplification. Measured with immunoSEQ multiplex PCR; TCRdb has only the in-frame clones, and not every one. Clone size and V and J calls were adopted from that table, with D and trimming inferred from the DNA. The sample has 100,000 to 150,000 clones, about 89% seen once. The specimen was peripheral blood. The J gene is TRBJ1-2, the V gene TRBV2, with a possible D match to TRBD1 (5 bases). The TCR originated in a woman in her sixties with acute or convalescent COVID-19. CDR3 coding DNA: TGTGCCAGCAGTGAGACCCAGGGTCATGGCTACACCTTC. Encoded protein: CASSETQGHGYTF.